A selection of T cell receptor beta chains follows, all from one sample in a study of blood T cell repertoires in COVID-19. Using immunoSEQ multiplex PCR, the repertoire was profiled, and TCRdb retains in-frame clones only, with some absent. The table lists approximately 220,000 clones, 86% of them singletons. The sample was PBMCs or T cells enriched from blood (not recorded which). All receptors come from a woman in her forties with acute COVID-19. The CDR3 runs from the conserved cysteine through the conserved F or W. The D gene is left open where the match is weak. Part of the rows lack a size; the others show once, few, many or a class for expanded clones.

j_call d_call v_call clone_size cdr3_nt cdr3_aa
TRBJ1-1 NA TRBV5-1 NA TGCGCCAGCAGCCCAGATCTGAACACTGAAGCTTTCTTT CASSPDLNTEAFF
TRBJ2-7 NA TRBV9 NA TGTGCCAGCAGCGTAGATGGACTCCAAAGCTACGAGCAGTACTTC CASSVDGLQSYEQYF
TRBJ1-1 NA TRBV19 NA TGTGCCAGTAGTATAGTTCCCCAGGGCTTGGGCACTGAAGCTTTCTTT CASSIVPQGLGTEAFF
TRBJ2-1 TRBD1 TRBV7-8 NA TGTGCCAGCAGCTCAGGGGGCACCTACAATGAGCAGTTCTTC CASSSGGTYNEQFF
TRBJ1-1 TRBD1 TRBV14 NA TGTGCCAGCAGCCTTAGGACAGGGGGAGGCACTGAAGCTTTCTTT CASSLRTGGGTEAFF
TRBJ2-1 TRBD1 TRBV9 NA TGTGCCAGCACCCCGGGACAGGGTCTCCGGGGCACCTACAATGAGCAGTTCTTC CASTPGQGLRGTYNEQFF
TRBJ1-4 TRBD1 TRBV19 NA TGTGCCAGTACCGCACAGGGGTCGGCTGAAAAACTGTTTTTT CASTAQGSAEKLFF
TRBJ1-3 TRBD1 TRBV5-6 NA TGTGCCAGCAGCTCGACTGTGGACAGGGCCGGAAACACCATATATTTT CASSSTVDRAGNTIYF
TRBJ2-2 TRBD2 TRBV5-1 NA TGCGCCAGCAGCTTACTAGCGGGGGGCGAAGGGGAGCTGTTTTTT CASSLLAGGEGELFF
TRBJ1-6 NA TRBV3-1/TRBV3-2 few TGTGCCAGCAGCCAAGGGCGGACACACTATAATTCACCCCTCCACTTT CASSQGRTHYNSPLHF
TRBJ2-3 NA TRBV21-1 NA TGTGCCAGCAGCAAAAGGGACAGGGAGATCCCAGATACGCAGTATTTT CASSKRDREIPDTQYF
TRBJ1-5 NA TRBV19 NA TGTGCCAGTAGTATAGATGGGGCAGGCAATCAGCCCCAGCATTTT CASSIDGAGNQPQHF
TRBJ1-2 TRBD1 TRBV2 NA TGTGCCAGCAGGGACAGGGGTGAAAGAGGTGGCTACACCTTC CASRDRGERGGYTF
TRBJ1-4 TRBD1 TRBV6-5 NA TGTGCCAGCAGGAGGGACAGGGACTTTGAAAAACTGTTTTTT CASRRDRDFEKLFF
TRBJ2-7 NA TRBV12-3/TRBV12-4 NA TGTGCCAGCAGTTCCTACTACGAGCAGTACTTC CASSSYYEQYF
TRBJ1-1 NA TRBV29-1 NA TGCGGTGGCCTAGGGAACACTGAAGCTTTCTTT CGGLGNTEAFF
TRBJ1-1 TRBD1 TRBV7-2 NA TGTGCCAGCAGCCTCAGGACAGGGCCAGCTTTCTTT CASSLRTGPAFF
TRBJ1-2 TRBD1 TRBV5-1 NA TGCGCCAGCAGCTTGGAGGGGACAGTTCGGTATGGCTACACCTTC CASSLEGTVRYGYTF
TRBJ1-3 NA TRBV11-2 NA TGTGCCAGCAGCTTAGAGGAGGGGATCGGGGGCTCTGGAAACACCATATATTTT CASSLEEGIGGSGNTIYF
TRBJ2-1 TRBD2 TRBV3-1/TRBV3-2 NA TGTGCCAGCAGCCTAAGCGGGGATGAGCAGTTCTTC CASSLSGDEQFF
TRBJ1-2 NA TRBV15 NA TGTGCCACCAGCAATATAACAGGGACTACTAACTATGGCTACACCTTC CATSNITGTTNYGYTF
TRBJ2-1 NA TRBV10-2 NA TGCGCCAGCACCGAAGCAGGGTACAATGAGCAGTTCTTC CASTEAGYNEQFF
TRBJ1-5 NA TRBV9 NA TGTGCCAGCAGCGTAGGGCCAGGGTTAAATCAGCCCCAGCATTTT CASSVGPGLNQPQHF
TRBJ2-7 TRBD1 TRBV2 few TGTGCCAGCAGGATCCCGGGACAGGTCTACGAGCAGTACTTC CASRIPGQVYEQYF
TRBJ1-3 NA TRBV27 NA TGTGCCAGTGGGCCAGGGGATGCTGGAAACACCATATATTTT CASGPGDAGNTIYF
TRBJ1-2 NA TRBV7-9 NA TGTGCCAGCAGCTTGCCAGGGGAAGATATCTATGGCTACACCTTC CASSLPGEDIYGYTF
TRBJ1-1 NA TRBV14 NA TGTGCCAGCAGCCAAGGACTGCCGGGAGGGGCGCGGACTGAAGCTTTCTTT CASSQGLPGGARTEAFF
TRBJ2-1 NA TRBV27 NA TGTGCCAGCAGTTTGGGGGGTCGTGAGCAGTTCTTC CASSLGGREQFF
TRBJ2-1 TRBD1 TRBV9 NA TGTGCCAGCAGCGTTGGGACAGGGGGCAATGAGCAGTTCTTC CASSVGTGGNEQFF
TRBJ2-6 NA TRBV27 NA TGTGCCAGCAGTTCCGGACTCTCTGGGGCCAACGTCCTGACTTTC CASSSGLSGANVLTF
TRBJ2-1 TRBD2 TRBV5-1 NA TGCGCCAGCAGCGCACTAGCGGGGGTTTACAATGAGCAGTTCTTC CASSALAGVYNEQFF
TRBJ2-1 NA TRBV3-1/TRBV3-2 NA TGTGCCAGCAGCCAAGACGTGGCAGGGGATGTTAAGGCCCCCTACAATGAGCAGTTCTTC CASSQDVAGDVKAPYNEQFF
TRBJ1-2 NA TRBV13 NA TGTGCCAGCAGCTTAGGCGCCAACCCTCTTCTAGATGGCTACACCTTC CASSLGANPLLDGYTF
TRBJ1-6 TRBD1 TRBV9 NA TGTGCCAGCAGCGTGGGGACAGCCGACAATTCACCCCTCCACTTT CASSVGTADNSPLHF
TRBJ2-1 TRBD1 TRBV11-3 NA TGTGCCAGCAGCAAGGGACAGCGTTTCAACAATGAGCAGTTCTTC CASSKGQRFNNEQFF
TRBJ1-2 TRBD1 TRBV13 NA TGTGCCAGCAGCTTAGGTCGGGACAGCGACGGCTACACCTTC CASSLGRDSDGYTF
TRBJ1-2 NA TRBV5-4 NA TGTGCCAGCAGCTTCGTTGAGGGTTCGGGAGGGCATGGCTACACCTTC CASSFVEGSGGHGYTF
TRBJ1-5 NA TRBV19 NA TGTGCCAGTAGTGAGGGACTCGGTCAGCCCCAGCATTTT CASSEGLGQPQHF
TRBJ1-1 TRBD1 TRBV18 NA TGTGCCAGCTCACCCGGACAGGGATTGAACACTGAAGCTTTCTTT CASSPGQGLNTEAFF
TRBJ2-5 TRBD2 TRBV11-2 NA TGTGCCAGCAGCTTAGATCCGGGGGGGCCTGGGGAGACCCAGTACTTC CASSLDPGGPGETQYF
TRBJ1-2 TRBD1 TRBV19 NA TGTGCCAGTAGTAAACGGGACAGACTCGGTGGGGGCTACACCTTC CASSKRDRLGGGYTF
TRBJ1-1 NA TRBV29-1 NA TGCAGCGTTGAAGAGACAATGAACACTGAAGCTTTCTTT CSVEETMNTEAFF
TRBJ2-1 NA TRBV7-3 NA TGTGCCAGCAGCTTAACGCCGGACAATGAGCAGTTCTTC CASSLTPDNEQFF
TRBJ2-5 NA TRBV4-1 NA TGCGCCAGCAGCCAAGATCTCCAGGGAAGGCCAGAGACCCAGTACTTC CASSQDLQGRPETQYF
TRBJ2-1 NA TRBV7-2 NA TGTGCCAGTCACGGGGTCGGGGGCAATGAGCAGTTCTTC CASHGVGGNEQFF
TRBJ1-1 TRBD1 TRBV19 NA TGTGCCAGTAGTTCAGGGGGTAGCACTGAAGCTTTCTTT CASSSGGSTEAFF
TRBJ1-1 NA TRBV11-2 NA TGTGCCAGCAGCTTCCGGAGGACTGAAGCTTTCTTT CASSFRRTEAFF
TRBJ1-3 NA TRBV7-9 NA TGTGCCAGCAGACTTGGGCCCACCATATATTTT CASRLGPTIYF
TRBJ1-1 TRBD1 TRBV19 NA TGTGCCAGTAGTTCAGACAGGGGGAACACTGAAGCTTTCTTT CASSSDRGNTEAFF
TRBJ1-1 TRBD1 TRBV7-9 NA TGTGCCAGCAGCTTCGGACAGGGGAACACTGAAGCTTTCTTT CASSFGQGNTEAFF
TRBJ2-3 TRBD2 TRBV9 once TGTGCCAGCAGCACACGAGCGGGGACCCGCACAGATACGCAGTATTTT CASSTRAGTRTDTQYF
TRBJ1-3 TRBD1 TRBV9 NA TGTGCCAGCAGCGCCGGGACAGGGTCCGGAAACACCATATATTTT CASSAGTGSGNTIYF
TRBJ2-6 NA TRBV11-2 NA TGTGCCAGCAGCTTAGGTGTAACAAACTCTGGGGCCAACGTCCTGACTTTC CASSLGVTNSGANVLTF
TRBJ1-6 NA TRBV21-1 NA TGTGCCAGCAGCAAAAACAGGATGAATTGTAGCTCCTATAATTCACCCCTCCACTTT CASSKNRMNCSSYNSPLHF
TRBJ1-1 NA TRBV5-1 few TGCGCCAGCAGCTTGATTGGGGCAGGGAACACTGAAGCTTTCTTT CASSLIGAGNTEAFF
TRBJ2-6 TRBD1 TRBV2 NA TGTGCCAGCGCCGGACAGGGGCAGATTGGGGCCAACGTCCTGACTTTC CASAGQGQIGANVLTF
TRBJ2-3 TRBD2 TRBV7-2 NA TGTGCCAGCAGCCAAGGTGGTAGCGGGGGCTCGCGTACGCAGTATTTT CASSQGGSGGSRTQYF
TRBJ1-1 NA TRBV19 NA TGTGCCAGTAGTAATCGACAGACTTCTTATTCTGAAGCTTTCTTT CASSNRQTSYSEAFF